Listed below are T cell receptor beta chains from one sample, sequenced in a study of blood T cell repertoires in COVID-19. Only in-frame clones appear in the TCRdb table, and some are missing; sequencing was by immunoSEQ multiplex PCR. The table shows about 260,000 clones, with 75% to 90% occurring only once. Sequencing was done on a sample of peripheral blood. The receptors were sampled from a man aged 60 to 69 who had recovered from COVID-19. Both conserved end residues are part of each CDR3. Fields, in order: D gene, J gene, V gene, clone size, CDR3 protein, CDR3 DNA. D genes are given only for firm matches. The size of a clone is reported for some rows only, either as once, few or many, or as a class for expanded clones.

d_call: TRBD2
j_call: TRBJ2-1
v_call: TRBV29-1
clone_size: -
cdr3_aa: CSVQSGSSYNEQFF
cdr3_nt: TGCAGCGTCCAGAGCGGGAGTTCCTACAATGAGCAGTTCTTC

d_call: -
j_call: TRBJ1-5
v_call: TRBV28
clone_size: -
cdr3_aa: CASSAPKGVNQPQHF
cdr3_nt: TGTGCCAGCAGTGCCCCTAAGGGGGTCAATCAGCCCCAGCATTTT

d_call: TRBD2
j_call: TRBJ2-2
v_call: TRBV28
clone_size: -
cdr3_aa: CASTSESGGMAGELFF
cdr3_nt: TGTGCCAGCACCTCTGAATCGGGGGGGATGGCCGGGGAGCTGTTTTTT

d_call: -
j_call: TRBJ2-1
v_call: TRBV4-1
clone_size: -
cdr3_aa: CASANRLGSYNEQFF
cdr3_nt: TGCGCCAGCGCTAACCGACTAGGATCCTACAATGAGCAGTTCTTC

d_call: TRBD1
j_call: TRBJ2-3
v_call: TRBV5-1
clone_size: once
cdr3_aa: CASRAGTGAGSTQYF
cdr3_nt: TGCGCCAGCAGGGCAGGGACAGGGGCTGGGTCCACGCAGTATTTT

d_call: -
j_call: TRBJ2-7
v_call: TRBV5-1
clone_size: -
cdr3_aa: CASSPAGGSYEQYF
cdr3_nt: TGCGCCAGCAGCCCCGCCGGGGGCTCCTACGAGCAGTACTTC

d_call: -
j_call: TRBJ2-6
v_call: TRBV18
clone_size: once
cdr3_aa: CASSTRSGSSGANVLTF
cdr3_nt: TGTGCCAGCTCTACACGGAGCGGCTCGTCTGGGGCCAACGTCCTGACTTTC

d_call: TRBD1
j_call: TRBJ1-4
v_call: TRBV30
clone_size: -
cdr3_aa: CAWSVTGGSEKLFF
cdr3_nt: TGTGCCTGGAGTGTTACAGGGGGAAGTGAAAAACTGTTTTTT

d_call: -
j_call: TRBJ2-3
v_call: TRBV7-9
clone_size: -
cdr3_aa: CASSWKRTSTDTQYF
cdr3_nt: TGTGCCAGCAGCTGGAAGCGGACTAGCACAGATACGCAGTATTTT

d_call: -
j_call: TRBJ2-7
v_call: TRBV5-6
clone_size: few
cdr3_aa: CASSLAAPGEQYF
cdr3_nt: TGTGCCAGCAGCTTGGCGGCTCCGGGGGAGCAGTACTTC

d_call: TRBD2
j_call: TRBJ2-7
v_call: TRBV7-2
clone_size: -
cdr3_aa: CASSSASLRGGIEQYF
cdr3_nt: TGTGCCAGCAGCTCGGCATCCTTGCGGGGGGGCATCGAGCAGTACTTC

d_call: -
j_call: TRBJ2-2
v_call: TRBV5-1
clone_size: -
cdr3_aa: CASSFSGTGELFF
cdr3_nt: TGCGCCAGCAGCTTTTCAGGCACCGGGGAGCTGTTTTTT

d_call: -
j_call: TRBJ1-1
v_call: TRBV28
clone_size: -
cdr3_aa: CASSPGENTEAFF
cdr3_nt: TGTGCCAGCAGCCCCGGGGAGAACACTGAAGCTTTCTTT

d_call: -
j_call: TRBJ2-2
v_call: TRBV20-1
clone_size: -
cdr3_aa: CSGLRGGELFF
cdr3_nt: TGCAGTGGTTTAAGAGGCGGGGAGCTGTTTTTT